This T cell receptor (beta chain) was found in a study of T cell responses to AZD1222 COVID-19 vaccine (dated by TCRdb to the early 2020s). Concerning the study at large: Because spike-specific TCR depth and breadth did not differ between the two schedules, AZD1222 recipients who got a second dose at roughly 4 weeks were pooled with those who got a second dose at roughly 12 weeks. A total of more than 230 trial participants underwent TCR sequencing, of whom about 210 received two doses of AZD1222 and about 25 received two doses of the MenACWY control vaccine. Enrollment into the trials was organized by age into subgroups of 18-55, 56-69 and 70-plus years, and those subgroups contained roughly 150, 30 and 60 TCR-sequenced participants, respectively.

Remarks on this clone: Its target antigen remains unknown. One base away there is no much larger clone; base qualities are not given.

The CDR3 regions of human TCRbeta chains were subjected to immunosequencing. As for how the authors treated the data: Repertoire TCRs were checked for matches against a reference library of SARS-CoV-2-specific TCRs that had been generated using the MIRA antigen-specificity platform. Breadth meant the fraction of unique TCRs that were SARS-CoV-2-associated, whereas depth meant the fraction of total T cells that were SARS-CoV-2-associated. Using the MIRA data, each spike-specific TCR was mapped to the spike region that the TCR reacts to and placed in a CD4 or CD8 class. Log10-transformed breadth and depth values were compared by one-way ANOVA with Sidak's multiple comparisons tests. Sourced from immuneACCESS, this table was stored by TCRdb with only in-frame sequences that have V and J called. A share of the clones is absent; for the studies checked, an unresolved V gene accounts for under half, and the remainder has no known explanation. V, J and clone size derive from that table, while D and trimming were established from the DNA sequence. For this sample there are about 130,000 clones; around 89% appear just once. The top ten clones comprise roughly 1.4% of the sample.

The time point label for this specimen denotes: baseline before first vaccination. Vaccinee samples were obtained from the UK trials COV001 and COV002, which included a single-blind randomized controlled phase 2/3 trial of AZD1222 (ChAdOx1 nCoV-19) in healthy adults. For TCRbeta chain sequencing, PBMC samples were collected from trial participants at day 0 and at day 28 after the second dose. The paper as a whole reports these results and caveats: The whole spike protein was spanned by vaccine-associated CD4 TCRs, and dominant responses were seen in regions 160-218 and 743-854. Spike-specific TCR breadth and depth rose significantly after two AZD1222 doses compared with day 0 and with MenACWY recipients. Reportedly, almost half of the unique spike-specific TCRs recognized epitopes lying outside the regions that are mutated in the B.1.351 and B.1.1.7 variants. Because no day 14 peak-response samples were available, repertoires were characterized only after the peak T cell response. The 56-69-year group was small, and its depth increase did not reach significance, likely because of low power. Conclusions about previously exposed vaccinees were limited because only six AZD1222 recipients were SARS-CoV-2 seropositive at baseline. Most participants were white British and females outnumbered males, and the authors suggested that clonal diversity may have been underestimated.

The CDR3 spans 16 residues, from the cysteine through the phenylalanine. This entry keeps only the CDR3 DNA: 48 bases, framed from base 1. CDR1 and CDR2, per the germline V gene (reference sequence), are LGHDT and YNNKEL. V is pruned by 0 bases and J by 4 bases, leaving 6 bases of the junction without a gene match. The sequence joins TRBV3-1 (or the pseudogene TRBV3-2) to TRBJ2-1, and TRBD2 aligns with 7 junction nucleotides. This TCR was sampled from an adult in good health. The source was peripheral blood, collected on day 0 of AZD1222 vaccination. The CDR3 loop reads CASSQEELAPYNEQFF. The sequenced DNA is TGTGCCAGCAGCCAAGAGGAACTAGCGCCGTACAATGAGCAGTTCTTC.